The rows below give T cell receptor beta chains drawn from one sample of a study of T cell responses to AZD1222 COVID-19 vaccine. The repertoire was sequenced with immunoSEQ multiplex PCR; TCRdb's copy has only in-frame clones and lacks some. The sample lists some 120,000 clones; roughly 85% were seen once. Material: peripheral blood, obtained on day 0 of AZD1222 vaccination. The receptors here all came from an adult in good health. The CDR3 runs from the conserved cysteine through the conserved F or W. D genes are given only for firm matches. Rows may omit the clone size; those that give it use once, few, many or a size class.

V: TRBV30
J: TRBJ1-6
length: 16
size: .
D: TRBD1
CDR3: CAWSYRDRGYNSPLHF
DNA: TGTGCCTGGAGTTACCGGGACAGAGGTTATAATTCACCCCTCCACTTT

V: TRBV5-6
J: TRBJ1-6
length: 15
size: .
D: .
CDR3: CASSLAGGTDSPLHF
DNA: TGTGCCAGCAGCTTGGCCGGCGGGACTGATTCACCCCTCCACTTT

V: TRBV11-2
J: TRBJ2-5
length: 16
size: .
D: TRBD1
CDR3: CASSPDPTGGVETQYF
DNA: TGTGCCAGCAGCCCCGACCCGACAGGGGGCGTGGAGACCCAGTACTTC

V: TRBV7-2
J: TRBJ1-1
length: 13
size: once
D: .
CDR3: CASSLVQVTEAFF
DNA: TGTGCCAGCAGCTTAGTTCAGGTTACTGAAGCTTTCTTT

V: TRBV4-2
J: TRBJ1-4
length: 15
size: .
D: TRBD1
CDR3: CASSLATGNNEKLFF
DNA: TGTGCCAGCAGCCTAGCGACAGGGAATAATGAAAAACTGTTTTTT

V: TRBV25-1
J: TRBJ2-5
length: 15
size: .
D: .
CDR3: CASSQADPNKETQYF
DNA: TGTGCCAGCAGTCAAGCGGACCCAAACAAAGAGACCCAGTACTTC

V: TRBV3-1/TRBV3-2
J: TRBJ1-3
length: 12
size: .
D: .
CDR3: CASSQIQNTIYF
DNA: TGTGCCAGCAGCCAGATTCAAAACACCATATATTTT

V: TRBV7-9
J: TRBJ2-1
length: 15
size: .
D: TRBD1
CDR3: CASRQTGGPYNEQFF
DNA: TGTGCCAGCAGACAAACAGGGGGCCCCTACAATGAGCAGTTCTTC

V: TRBV12-2
J: TRBJ1-2
length: 18
size: .
D: .
CDR3: CASRSPLGESPNNYGYTF
DNA: TGTGCAAGTCGCTCTCCTCTCGGGGAATCCCCGAATAACTATGGCTACACCTTC

V: TRBV5-6
J: TRBJ1-1
length: 12
size: .
D: .
CDR3: CASSSFEAEAFF
DNA: TGTGCCAGCAGCTCGTTTGAGGCTGAAGCTTTCTTT

V: TRBV5-1
J: TRBJ1-3
length: 16
size: .
D: .
CDR3: CASSLVGSTYGNTIYF
DNA: TGCGCCAGCAGCTTGGTGGGGTCCACCTACGGAAACACCATATATTTT

V: TRBV21-1
J: TRBJ2-7
length: 17
size: .
D: .
CDR3: CASSKNPGQGISYEQYF
DNA: TGTGCCAGCAGCAAAAACCCCGGACAGGGTATTTCCTACGAGCAGTACTTC

V: TRBV5-1
J: TRBJ2-3
length: 18
size: .
D: TRBD2
CDR3: CASSLFPSGGQITDTQYF
DNA: TGCGCCAGCAGCTTATTCCCTAGCGGGGGCCAGATCACAGATACGCAGTATTTT

V: TRBV19
J: TRBJ1-1
length: 14
size: .
D: .
CDR3: CASSIVRGNTEAFF
DNA: TGTGCCAGTAGTATAGTACGGGGGAACACTGAAGCTTTCTTT

V: TRBV6-5
J: TRBJ1-4
length: 15
size: .
D: .
CDR3: CASSQVFAPNEKLFF
DNA: TGTGCCAGCAGTCAGGTTTTTGCACCTAATGAAAAACTGTTTTTT

V: TRBV2
J: TRBJ2-3
length: 11
size: once
D: .
CDR3: CASRMEYTQYF
DNA: TGTGCCAGCAGGATGGAGTATACGCAGTATTTT

V: TRBV7-2
J: TRBJ2-1
length: 13
size: .
D: .
CDR3: CASSLELNNEQFF
DNA: TGTGCCAGCAGCTTAGAACTCAACAATGAGCAGTTCTTC

V: TRBV14
J: TRBJ2-7
length: 15
size: .
D: .
CDR3: CASSQGRDNSYEQYF
DNA: TGTGCCAGCAGCCAAGGCCGGGACAACTCCTACGAGCAGTACTTC

V: TRBV3-1/TRBV3-2
J: TRBJ2-7
length: 15
size: .
D: TRBD2
CDR3: CASSQDTGGGSEQYF
DNA: TGTGCCAGCAGCCAAGATACAGGCGGGGGATCCGAGCAGTACTTC

V: TRBV5-1
J: TRBJ1-3
length: 16
size: .
D: .
CDR3: CASSFALAGPGNTIYF
DNA: TGCGCCAGCAGCTTTGCCCTCGCAGGGCCTGGAAACACCATATATTTT

V: TRBV19
J: TRBJ2-1
length: 15
size: .
D: TRBD2
CDR3: CASSPEAGGYNEQFF
DNA: TGTGCCAGTAGTCCTGAAGCGGGGGGGTACAATGAGCAGTTCTTC

V: TRBV18
J: TRBJ1-5
length: 17
size: .
D: .
CDR3: CASSQQETQILNQPQHF
DNA: TGTGCCAGCTCACAACAGGAGACACAGATTCTTAATCAGCCCCAGCATTTT

V: TRBV7-9
J: TRBJ2-7
length: 16
size: few
D: TRBD2
CDR3: CASRDTRAGGLEEQYF
DNA: TGTGCCAGCAGAGATACCAGAGCGGGGGGCCTCGAAGAGCAGTACTTC

V: TRBV7-9
J: TRBJ1-5
length: 16
size: .
D: .
CDR3: CASSLAGERSNQPQHF
DNA: TGTGCCAGCAGCTTAGCCGGGGAACGTAGCAATCAGCCCCAGCATTTT

V: TRBV6-5
J: TRBJ1-6
length: 13
size: .
D: .
CDR3: CAGEGLNNSPLHF
DNA: TGTGCCGGTGAGGGACTGAATAATTCACCCCTCCACTTT

V: TRBV21-1
J: TRBJ2-3
length: 15
size: .
D: .
CDR3: CASSPGTSESDTQYF
DNA: TGTGCCAGCAGCCCCGGGACTAGCGAATCAGATACGCAGTATTTT

V: TRBV12-5
J: TRBJ2-7
length: 14
size: .
D: TRBD1
CDR3: CAKPKTDRAYEQYF
DNA: TGTGCTAAACCTAAGACGGACAGGGCCTACGAGCAGTACTTC

V: TRBV24-1
J: TRBJ2-3
length: 15
size: .
D: .
CDR3: CATSVASDSADTQYF
DNA: TGTGCCACCAGTGTAGCCTCGGACAGTGCAGATACGCAGTATTTT

V: TRBV18
J: TRBJ2-7
length: 14
size: few
D: .
CDR3: CASSIRETEYEQYF
DNA: TGTGCCAGCTCAATCCGAGAGACAGAATACGAGCAGTACTTC

V: TRBV10-1
J: TRBJ1-5
length: 13
size: once
D: .
CDR3: CARKYRKNQPQHF
DNA: TGCGCCCGGAAATACAGGAAGAATCAGCCCCAGCATTTT

V: TRBV5-1
J: TRBJ2-1
length: 15
size: once
D: .
CDR3: CASSLYRHGSNEQFF
DNA: TGCGCCAGCAGCCTCTATCGGCACGGGTCGAATGAGCAGTTCTTC

V: TRBV24-1
J: TRBJ2-7
length: 13
size: .
D: .
CDR3: CATSGTNTYEQYF
DNA: TGTGCCACCTCCGGGACGAACACCTACGAGCAGTACTTC

V: TRBV11-3
J: TRBJ2-1
length: 14
size: .
D: .
CDR3: CASLPESSYNEQFF
DNA: TGTGCCAGCCTCCCGGAGAGCTCCTACAATGAGCAGTTCTTC

V: TRBV12-5
J: TRBJ1-3
length: 15
size: .
D: .
CDR3: CASGLPGRSLTEYHF
DNA: TGTGCTAGTGGTTTGCCGGGACGAAGTTTAACCGAATACCATTTT

V: TRBV5-1
J: TRBJ1-1
length: 17
size: .
D: TRBD1
CDR3: CASSLGGQGAQGTEAFF
DNA: TGCGCCAGCAGCTTGGGTGGACAGGGGGCGCAGGGGACTGAAGCTTTCTTT

V: TRBV5-1
J: TRBJ2-7
length: 12
size: .
D: TRBD1
CDR3: CASSRDSYEQYF
DNA: TGCGCCAGCAGCCGGGACAGCTACGAGCAGTACTTC

V: TRBV3-1/TRBV3-2
J: TRBJ1-5
length: 15
size: .
D: .
CDR3: CASSQAGNSNQPQHF
DNA: TGTGCCAGCAGCCAAGCAGGGAATAGCAATCAGCCCCAGCATTTT

V: TRBV30
J: TRBJ1-2
length: 11
size: .
D: .
CDR3: CAWSVRTGYTF
DNA: TGTGCCTGGAGTGTACGGACTGGCTACACCTTC

V: TRBV2
J: TRBJ2-2
length: 15
size: once
D: TRBD2
CDR3: CASSVGTSWGGELFF
DNA: TGTGCCAGCAGTGTCGGGACTAGCTGGGGCGGGGAGCTGTTTTTT

V: TRBV10-3
J: TRBJ2-1
length: 14
size: .
D: TRBD2
CDR3: CAIRIGGASLEQFF
DNA: TGTGCCATCAGGATCGGGGGGGCTAGTCTTGAGCAGTTCTTC

V: TRBV6-5
J: TRBJ1-2
length: 14
size: few
D: .
CDR3: CASSNRVFDYGYTF
DNA: TGTGCCAGCAGCAACAGGGTGTTCGACTATGGCTACACCTTC

V: TRBV7-2
J: TRBJ2-1
length: 14
size: .
D: .
CDR3: CASSSGAAYNEQFF
DNA: TGTGCCAGCAGCTCTGGAGCGGCGTACAATGAGCAGTTCTTC

V: TRBV18
J: TRBJ2-5
length: 15
size: .
D: TRBD2
CDR3: CASSQVLAGGETQYF
DNA: TGTGCCAGCTCACAAGTTCTAGCGGGAGGCGAGACCCAGTACTTC

V: TRBV2
J: TRBJ2-7
length: 14
size: .
D: .
CDR3: CASSAQGSSYEQYF
DNA: TGTGCCAGCAGTGCCCAGGGAAGCTCCTACGAGCAGTACTTC

V: TRBV5-1
J: TRBJ1-2
length: 13
size: .
D: .
CDR3: CASSLTGYSGYTF
DNA: TGCGCCAGCAGCCTAACAGGGTACTCTGGCTACACCTTC

V: TRBV5-1
J: TRBJ2-2
length: 18
size: .
D: .
CDR3: CASSLAAGLIQNTGELFF
DNA: TGCGCCAGCAGCTTGGCCGCCGGACTCATACAGAACACCGGGGAGCTGTTTTTT

V: TRBV27
J: TRBJ2-6
length: 18
size: .
D: TRBD1
CDR3: CASSRRQGPTSGANVLTF
DNA: TGTGCCAGCAGTAGACGACAGGGACCTACCTCTGGGGCCAACGTCCTGACTTTC

V: TRBV7-9
J: TRBJ2-1
length: 13
size: .
D: .
CDR3: CASSAGYYNEQFF
DNA: TGTGCCAGCAGTGCGGGGTACTACAATGAGCAGTTCTTC

V: TRBV28
J: TRBJ1-1
length: 12
size: .
D: .
CDR3: CASKGRNTEAFF
DNA: TGTGCCAGCAAAGGTAGAAACACTGAAGCTTTCTTT

V: TRBV6-2/TRBV6-3
J: TRBJ2-1
length: 14
size: .
D: .
CDR3: CASSYGQPSNEQFF
DNA: TGTGCCAGCAGTTACGGACAGCCTAGTAATGAGCAGTTCTTC